One and the same sample provided the 23 T cell receptor beta chains below, sequenced in a study of blood T cells in healthy people across ages. The authors ran a second PCR of 7 to 11 cycles using a sample-barcoded 5' primer and a J-beta primer mix. TCRdb reanalysed the 5' RACE reads using MiXCR and keeps one entry per CDR3 protein. The table has hundreds of thousands of distinct CDR3 sequences, 32% seen once; the top ten hold 15%. Sequenced: blood. The receptor source for this set is a woman of 80 years or more in good health.

This clonotype was counted only a few times. The chain joins TRBV6-5 to TRBJ1-2; the D gene is possibly TRBD1 (5 bases). Germline V gene sequence: CDR1 MNHEY, CDR2 SVGAGI. The length of the CDR3 is 13 residues. Trimming cost V 6 bases and J 3 bases, with 11 bases left between them. CDR3: CASSGGFDYGYTF. DNA of the CDR3: TGTGCCAGCAGCGGGGGGTTTGACTATGGCTACACCTTC.

This clonotype was seen ten or more times. The genes are TRBV7-2 and TRBJ2-5; D is unresolved. The CDR3 is 14 amino acids. V was cut by 1 base and J by 2 bases, with 8 bases left in between. Germline CDR1 reads SGHTA; CDR2 reads FQGNSA. CDR3 bases: TGTGCCAGCAGCTTAGTTTGGCGTCAAGAGACCCAGTACTTC. This sequence encodes CASSLVWRQETQYF. The whole variable domain, remainder taken from reference TRBV7-2 and TRBJ2-5, is GAGVSQSPSNKVTEKGKDVELRCDPISGHTALYWYRQSLGQGLEFLIYFQGNSAPDKSGLPSDRFSAERTGGSVSTLTIQRTQQEDSAVYLCASSLVWRQETQYFGPGTRLLVL.

In its sample, this clonotype was seen many times. The rearrangement joins TRBV7-2 to TRBJ2-3, with D tentatively TRBD2 (5 bases). This CDR3 contains 14 residues. Trimming cost V 4 bases and J 0 bases, with 8 bases left between them. The germline V gene encodes CDR1 SGHTA and CDR2 FQGNSA. CDR3 amino acids: CASSSPGSTDTQYF. The CDR3, as DNA: TGTGCCAGCAGCTCCCCGGGGAGCACAGATACGCAGTATTTT.

There are many counts of this clonotype. The chain uses TRBV4-3 and TRBJ1-1; TRBD1 is a possible D gene (6 bases). Per germline, CDR1 LGHNA and CDR2 YSLEER. This CDR3 has 15 amino acids. Trimming pared 0 bases from V and 5 bases from J, leaving 13 bases between. For the CDR3, the DNA is TGCGCCAGCAGCCAAGAAGGGCAGGGGAGAACTGAAGCTTTCTTT. It specifies CASSQEGQGRTEAFF.

This chain links TRBV24-1 with TRBJ1-2, with a weak D call TRBD1 (5 bases). The CDR3 contains 13 residues. The germline V and J ends were trimmed by 3 bases and 6 bases, with 10 bases remaining between them. CDR1 and CDR2 from the germline V gene are KGHDR and SFDVKD. CDR3 in DNA: TGTGCCACCAGTGATCCCCAGGGCCATGGCTACACCTTC. Translating gives CATSDPQGHGYTF.

Many counts were recorded for this clonotype. V usage is TRBV15 and J usage is TRBJ1-2; D not certain. The CDR3 totals 17 residues. V was cut by 0 bases and J by 8 bases, with 22 bases left in between. Germline V gives CDR1 LNHNV, CDR2 YYDKDF (reference sequence). The CDR3 DNA sequence: TGTGCCACCAGCAGAGAGGAAATCCTGATGCCCGGAAAGGGCTACACCTTC. This translates into CATSREEILMPGKGYTF.

This clonotype was counted ten times or more. V and J are TRBV12-3 or TRBV12-4 and TRBJ2-3; 8 nucleotides align to TRBD2. The length of the CDR3 is 16 residues. J was trimmed by 2 bases and V by 3 bases; bases with no gene match: 7. DNA for the CDR3: TGTGCCAGCAGTTTGTCTGTAGCGGGGCCCACAGATACGCAGTATTTT. Translation: CASSLSVAGPTDTQYF.

This sequence joins TRBV20-1 and TRBJ2-5; D perhaps matches TRBD1 (5 bases). The V gene's germline CDR1 is DFQATT and CDR2 SNEGSKA (reference sequence). The CDR3 length is 12 residues. V lost 3 bases to trimming and J lost 2 bases, with 7 bases between them. CDR3 sequence: CSASQGQETQYF. As DNA, the CDR3 is TGCAGTGCTAGCCAGGGACAAGAGACCCAGTACTTC.

Many counts were recorded for this clonotype. The chain recombines TRBV20-1 with TRBJ2-1; 11 nucleotides line up with TRBD2. Looked up from germline, CDR1 is DFQATT and CDR2 is SNEGSKA (reference sequence). The CDR3 has 15 residues. Trimming cost V 3 bases and J 7 bases; bases outside gene matches: 8. As DNA, the CDR3 is TGCAGTGCTAGGCCCCTAGCGGGGGGTATAAATGAGCAGTTCTTC. It codes for CSARPLAGGINEQFF.

There are many counts of this clonotype. The rearrangement uses TRBV20-1 and TRBJ2-3; 8 positions agree with TRBD2. Germline loops: CDR1 DFQATT, CDR2 SNEGSKA (reference sequence). Germline trimming cut 6 bases from V and 3 bases from J; bases unmatched to any gene: 8. The CDR3 contains 14 residues. The CDR3 region has the DNA TGCAGTGCCCTAAGCGGGGGATGGACAGATACGCAGTATTTT. It specifies CSALSGGWTDTQYF.

This clonotype was counted ten times or more. The chain recombines TRBV6-5 with TRBJ2-7, with D perhaps being TRBD1 or TRBD2 (5 bases each). Per germline, CDR1 MNHEY and CDR2 SVGAGI. The CDR3 extends over 14 amino acids. Trimming pared 0 bases from V and 3 bases from J, leaving 9 bases between. The CDR3 coding sequence is TGTGCCAGCAGTTACTCGGGGACCAACTACGAGCAGTACTTC. It codes for CASSYSGTNYEQYF.

This clonotype was observed a few times. The V call is TRBV7-3, the J call TRBJ2-2; 13 bases are a match to TRBD2. Germline-derived CDR1 and CDR2 are SGHTA and FQGTGA. Trimming at V came to 6 bases and at J to 2 bases, leaving 3 bases not matched to a gene. CDR3 size: 16 residues. In nucleotides, the CDR3 is TGTGCCAGCAGGGGACTAGCGGGATTAAACACCGGGGAGCTGTTTTTT. This gives the protein CASRGLAGLNTGELFF.

V is TRBV5-6 and J is TRBJ1-4; possible D gene TRBD1, 5 bases. CDR1 is SGHDT and CDR2 is YYEEEE in the germline V gene. V lost 0 bases, J lost 8 bases, and 14 bases lay in between. The length of the CDR3 is 15 residues. The CDR3 here is CASSLEGHVPEKLFF. The DNA of the CDR3 is TGTGCCAGCAGCTTGGAAGGACATGTTCCGGAAAAACTGTTTTTT.

This clonotype showed up many times. The V and J genes are TRBV20-1 and TRBJ2-7, with 7 bases aligning to TRBD2. The junction had 7 bases not matched to a gene; V was cut back by 2 bases and J by 6 bases. From germline, CDR1 is DFQATT and CDR2 SNEGSKA (reference sequence). The CDR3 spans 13 residues. The DNA of the CDR3 is TGCAGTGCTAGAAAGCAGGGACTATCCGAGCAGTACTTC. The encoded protein is CSARKQGLSEQYF.

Concerning this clonotype: This clone may be a read error of a much larger clone one base away. The rearrangement links TRBV6-6 to TRBJ2-3; TRBD2 agrees at 9 bases. Germline assignment: CDR1 MNHNY and CDR2 SVGAGI (reference sequence). The CDR3 has 16 residues. CDR3 residues: CANSYSAGGPSDTQYF. The CDR3, as DNA: TGTGCCAACAGTTACTCGGCGGGGGGGCCTTCAGATACGCAGTATTTT.

This clonotype was observed at least ten times. The chain links TRBV9 to TRBJ2-1; TRBD2 agrees at 9 bases. Germline V gene sequence: CDR1 SGDLS, CDR2 YYNGEE. Unmatched junction bases numbered 5, after V lost 0 bases and J lost 4 bases. This CDR3 region has 16 residues. CDR3 DNA sequence: TGTGCCAGCAGCGTAGATGCGGGGGGGCTTTACAATGAGCAGTTCTTC. Its translation: CASSVDAGGLYNEQFF.

This clonotype showed up many times. This chain links TRBV6-2 or TRBV6-3 with TRBJ2-5, with no clear D. Per germline, CDR1 MNHEY and CDR2 SVGEGT. V was trimmed by 7 bases and J by 3 bases, leaving 9 bases between them. The CDR3 has 12 amino acids. CDR3 region: CASKVSEETQYF. CDR3 coding DNA: TGTGCCAGCAAAGTCTCCGAAGAGACCCAGTACTTC.

This clonotype showed up just a few times. The rearrangement uses TRBV5-1 and TRBJ2-2, with D possibly being TRBD2 (5 bases). The V end was cut by 4 bases, the J end by 8 bases, with 15 bases between. CDR1 is SGHRS, CDR2 YFSETQ, per germline. The CDR3 runs to 14 residues. CDR3 bases: TGCGCCAGCAGCCTGGACGGAGGATCTGGGGAGCTGTTTTTT. Encoded protein: CASSLDGGSGELFF.

This rearrangement joins TRBV12-3 or TRBV12-4 to TRBJ2-1, with 10 bases lining up with TRBD1. The length of the CDR3 is 14 residues. The trim removed 10 bases at V and 5 bases at J, leaving 8 bases unmatched. This chain's CDR3 is CATFTGTGDNEQFF. As DNA, the CDR3 is TGTGCCACATTTACCGGGACAGGGGACAATGAGCAGTTCTTC.

V is TRBV20-1 and J is TRBJ2-3; 8 bases fit TRBD2. With V trimmed by 5 bases and J by 7 bases, 17 bases remained unmatched. The CDR3 contains 16 residues. CDR1 and CDR2 from the germline V gene are DFQATT and SNEGSKA (reference sequence). Here the CDR3 reads CSARSGSAGDGNTQYF. In DNA form, the CDR3 reads TGCAGTGCTCGATCCGGTTCAGCGGGGGACGGAAATACGCAGTATTTT.

This clonotype came up once. A much larger clone differs from this one at a single base, so this may be a read error. The chain carries TRBV9 and TRBJ2-7; D ambiguous. Trimming removed 1 base from V and 7 bases from J, with 6 bases in between. Germline V gene lookup returns CDR1 SGDLS and CDR2 YYNGEE. This CDR3 is 11 amino acids long. The CDR3: CASSVFNEQYF. The DNA for the CDR3 is TGTGCCAGCAGCGTATTTAATGAGCAGTACTTC. The variable domain in full, with the rest retrieved from reference TRBV9 and TRBJ2-7, is DSGVTQTPKHLITATGQRVTLRCSPRSGDLSVYWYQQSLDQGLQFLIQYYNGEERAKGNILERFSAQQFPDLHSELNLSSLELGDSALYFCASSVFNEQYFGPGTRLTVT.

Points on this clonotype: One base away lies a much larger clone, so this may be a sequencing read error. The chain uses TRBV20-1 and TRBJ2-4; no definite D call. V was trimmed by 4 bases and J by 1 base, leaving 14 bases between them. CDR3 length: 15 residues. Germline V gene lookup returns CDR1 DFQATT and CDR2 SNEGSKA (reference sequence). DNA of the CDR3: TGCAGTGCTATAGGCAATCCCCTTGCCAAAAACATTCAGTACTTC. It specifies CSAIGNPLAKNIQYF.

This clonotype was observed a few times. The chain has TRBV5-1 and TRBJ1-5; D remains ambiguous. This CDR3 is built from 14 residues. V lost 7 bases and J lost 1, with 12 bases in between. The V gene's germline CDR1 is SGHRS and CDR2 YFSETQ. CDR3 nucleotides: TGCGCCAGCTTGGAAGGGATGAGCAATCAGCCCCAGCATTTT. Protein: CASLEGMSNQPQHF.